This is a list of T cell receptor beta chains from one sample in a study of T-cell memory formation after mild COVID-19. TCRdb passed the 5' RACE reads through MiXCR, listing each CDR3 protein once. The data contain approximately 500,000 distinct CDR3 sequences, approximately 23% of them singletons. Material for sequencing was PBMCs or a T cell subset sorted from them (not recorded which). The receptors come from an adult woman who had mild COVID-19 (a few samples of this study predate the infection). Cell type and time point are not known. CDR3s include the opening cysteine and the closing phenylalanine or tryptophan. The order of the fields is V gene, D gene, clone size, J gene, CDR3 protein, CDR3 DNA. The D gene is left open where the match is weak. The size field is filled for only some rows; it gives once, few, many or a size class.

>TRBV9|NA|few|TRBJ1-1
CASSVARLGTEAFF
TGTGCCAGCAGCGTAGCCAGATTAGGGACTGAAGCTTTCTTT
>TRBV11-3|TRBD2|NA|TRBJ2-7
CASSSGTSLTEQYF
TGTGCCAGCAGCTCCGGGACTAGTCTAACTGAGCAGTACTTC
>TRBV4-1|TRBD1|few|TRBJ1-1
CASSQQTGETEAFF
TGCGCCAGCAGCCAGCAAACAGGGGAAACTGAAGCTTTCTTT
>TRBV29-1|TRBD1|few|TRBJ1-2
CSVGTGKEGVYGYTF
TGCAGCGTTGGGACAGGGAAGGAGGGGGTCTATGGCTACACCTTC
>TRBV7-2|NA|few|TRBJ1-2
CASSLIRTGGAEGYTF
TGTGCCAGCAGCCTCATAAGGACGGGGGGCGCGGAGGGCTACACCTTC
>TRBV2|TRBD1|NA|TRBJ1-5
CASRAGTGNQPQHF
TGTGCCAGCAGAGCCGGGACAGGCAATCAGCCCCAGCATTTT
>TRBV5-1|TRBD1|few|TRBJ2-3
CASSEGPGGISTDTQYF
TGCGCCAGCAGCGAAGGGCCAGGGGGCATAAGCACAGATACGCAGTATTTT
>TRBV9|TRBD1|NA|TRBJ2-1
CASSVPTGPLEQFF
TGTGCCAGCAGCGTACCGACAGGGCCACTGGAGCAGTTCTTC
>TRBV2|TRBD1|few|TRBJ2-3
CARAGTGGRDTQYF
TGTGCCAGGGCAGGGACAGGGGGCAGAGATACGCAGTATTTT
>TRBV19|TRBD2|NA|TRBJ2-1
CASSLSGGGYSYNEQFF
TGTGCCAGTAGCCTTAGCGGGGGGGGATACTCCTACAATGAGCAGTTCTTC
>TRBV7-9|NA|NA|TRBJ2-1
CASSLAQWVYNEQFF
TGTGCCAGCAGCTTAGCACAGTGGGTTTACAATGAGCAGTTCTTC
>TRBV7-9|TRBD2|NA|TRBJ2-7
CASSRLGRESYEQYF
TGTGCCAGCAGCCGCCTGGGGCGGGAGTCCTACGAGCAGTACTTC
>TRBV5-1|NA|few|TRBJ2-3
CASSRGDSTDTQYF
TGCGCCAGCAGCCGAGGAGATAGCACAGATACGCAGTATTTT
>TRBV7-3|NA|NA|TRBJ2-3
CASSWGADTQYF
TGTGCCAGCAGCTGGGGCGCAGATACGCAGTATTTT
>TRBV20-1|NA|few|TRBJ1-1
CSARDFNRMSNTEAFF
TGCAGTGCTAGAGATTTTAACCGTATGTCGAACACTGAAGCTTTCTTT
>TRBV6-5|NA|NA|TRBJ2-2
CAHGGLNTGELFF
TGTGCCCACGGCGGCCTGAACACCGGGGAGCTGTTTTTT
>TRBV5-5|NA|NA|TRBJ1-6
CASSRRTASPLHF
TGTGCCAGCAGCAGAAGGACAGCATCACCCCTCCACTTT
>TRBV19|NA|few|TRBJ1-1
CASSIVNRATEAFF
TGTGCCAGTAGTATAGTAAACAGGGCCACTGAAGCTTTCTTT
>TRBV5-1|TRBD1|few|TRBJ1-2
CASSLAGTDGGYTF
TGCGCCAGCAGCTTGGCCGGGACAGACGGCGGCTACACCTTC
>TRBV27|TRBD2|NA|TRBJ2-2
CASSHPGLATGELFF
TGTGCCAGCAGTCATCCGGGACTAGCAACCGGGGAGCTGTTTTTT
>TRBV19|NA|few|TRBJ2-3
CASRVGGTDTQYF
TGTGCCAGTCGGGTCGGGGGCACAGATACGCAGTATTTT
>TRBV12-3/TRBV12-4|TRBD1|few|TRBJ1-4
CASSLETGGAGTNEKLFF
TGTGCCAGCAGTTTAGAGACAGGGGGCGCTGGAACTAATGAAAAACTGTTTTTT
>TRBV6-5|TRBD1|few|TRBJ2-7
CASSYLGTASYEQYF
TGTGCCAGCAGTTATCTGGGGACAGCATCATACGAGCAGTACTTC
>TRBV7-2|TRBD1|NA|TRBJ2-5
CASSPTQGVVKTQYF
TGTGCCAGCAGCCCAACACAGGGGGTGGTAAAGACCCAGTACTTC
>TRBV15|NA|many|TRBJ2-2
CATSTLVWNTGELFF
TGTGCCACCAGCACACTAGTGTGGAACACCGGGGAGCTGTTTTTT
>TRBV12-5|TRBD2|few|TRBJ2-1
CASGLVLAGVDAYNEQFF
TGTGCTAGTGGTTTGGTTCTAGCGGGAGTTGACGCCTACAATGAGCAGTTCTTC
>TRBV3-1|NA|NA|TRBJ1-1
CASSQDGQVQLNTEAFF
TGTGCCAGCAGCCAAGATGGGCAGGTGCAACTGAACACTGAAGCTTTCTTT
>TRBV4-3|TRBD2|few|TRBJ2-1
CASSQATTQERTSGIYNEQFF
TGCGCCAGCAGCCAGGCAACGACCCAGGAGAGGACTAGCGGAATCTACAATGAGCAGTTCTTC
>TRBV29-1|NA|few|TRBJ2-1
CSVESVNEQFF
TGCAGCGTTGAATCCGTAAATGAGCAGTTCTTC
>TRBV6-5|TRBD2|many|TRBJ2-7
CASSPPSGLAGYEQYF
TGTGCCAGCAGCCCCCCTTCCGGACTAGCGGGATACGAGCAGTACTTC
>TRBV2|NA|few|TRBJ1-1
CASIVDRGRGYTEAFF
TGTGCCAGCATCGTGGACAGAGGGCGAGGGTACACTGAAGCTTTCTTT
>TRBV24-1|NA|few|TRBJ2-5
CATSDFEREVETQYF
TGTGCCACCAGTGATTTCGAGAGGGAGGTGGAGACCCAGTACTTC
>TRBV7-3|NA|NA|TRBJ2-3
CASSVGAGLGTDTQYF
TGTGCCAGCAGTGTGGGGGCAGGACTAGGCACAGATACGCAGTATTTT
>TRBV18|TRBD1|few|TRBJ2-5
CASSHTARGQQETQYF
TGTGCCAGCTCTCACACTGCCCGGGGACAGCAAGAGACCCAGTACTTC
>TRBV3-1|NA|NA|TRBJ1-6
CASSQDGSNSPLHF
TGTGCCAGCAGCCAAGACGGCAGTAATTCACCCCTCCACTTT
>TRBV5-6|NA|NA|TRBJ2-1
CASQLAGAYNEQFF
TGTGCCAGCCAACTAGCCGGGGCCTACAATGAGCAGTTCTTC
>TRBV6-5|TRBD1|NA|TRBJ1-1
CASSYTGDKKAFF
TGTGCCAGCAGTTACACAGGGGATAAAAAAGCTTTCTTT
>TRBV12-3/TRBV12-4|TRBD2|NA|TRBJ2-1
CASATLAARYNEQFF
TGTGCCAGCGCGACTCTAGCGGCCCGCTACAATGAGCAGTTCTTC
>TRBV11-2|NA|NA|TRBJ1-2
CASSFGVDRNYGYTF
TGTGCCAGCAGCTTTGGGGTAGACAGAAACTATGGCTACACCTTC
>TRBV5-5|NA|few|TRBJ2-1
CASSLEIEQFF
TGTGCCAGCAGCTTGGAGATTGAGCAGTTCTTC